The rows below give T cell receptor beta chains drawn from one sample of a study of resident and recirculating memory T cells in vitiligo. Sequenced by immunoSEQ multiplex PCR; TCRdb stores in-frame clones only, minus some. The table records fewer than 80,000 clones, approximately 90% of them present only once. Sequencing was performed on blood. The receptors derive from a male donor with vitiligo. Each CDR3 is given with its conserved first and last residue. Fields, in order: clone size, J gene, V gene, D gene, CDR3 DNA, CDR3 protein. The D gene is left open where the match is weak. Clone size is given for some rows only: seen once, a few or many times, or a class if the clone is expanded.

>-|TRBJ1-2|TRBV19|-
TGTGCCAGTAGTATCGGGGTTAACTATGGCTACACCTTC
CASSIGVNYGYTF
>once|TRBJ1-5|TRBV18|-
TGTGCCAGCTCACCAGGGGACACCCAGATTTATAGCAATCAGCCCCAGCATTTT
CASSPGDTQIYSNQPQHF
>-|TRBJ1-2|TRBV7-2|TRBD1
TGTGCCAGCAGCTTAGATCGATCCGGACAGGGGGCGCTTGGCTACACCTTC
CASSLDRSGQGALGYTF
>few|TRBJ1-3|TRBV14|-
TGTGCCAGCTCTGAGGTCACGACCTCCTCTGGAAACACCATATATTTT
CASSEVTTSSGNTIYF
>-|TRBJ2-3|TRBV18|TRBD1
TGTGCCAGCTCACCACCGACAGGGGGCGACCCCGCTGATACGCAGTATTTT
CASSPPTGGDPADTQYF
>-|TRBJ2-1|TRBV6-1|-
TGTGCCAGCAGTGGCCTTTCAGGGAACCTTCAATATGAGCAGTTCTTC
CASSGLSGNLQYEQFF
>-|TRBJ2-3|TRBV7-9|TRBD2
TGTGCCAGCAGCATTAGCGGGGGGGGCACAGATACGCAGTATTTT
CASSISGGGTDTQYF
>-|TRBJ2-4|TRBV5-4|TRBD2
TGTGCCAGCAGCTTGGGCGGGGGGGGAAACATTCAGTACTTC
CASSLGGGGNIQYF
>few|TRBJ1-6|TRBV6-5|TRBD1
TGTGCCAGCAGTTACGCCCAGGGGGAATATAATTCACCCCTCCACTTT
CASSYAQGEYNSPLHF
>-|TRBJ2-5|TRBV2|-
TGTGCCAGCAGTGCACCAGGGGTTGTAGAGACCCAGTACTTC
CASSAPGVVETQYF
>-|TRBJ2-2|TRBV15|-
TGTGCCACCAGCAGAGATATGGGGGGGCCGAACACCGGGGAGCTGTTTTTT
CATSRDMGGPNTGELFF
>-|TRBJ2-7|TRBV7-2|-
TGTGCCAGCAGCTTAGTTAGTACCTCCTACGAGCAGTACTTC
CASSLVSTSYEQYF
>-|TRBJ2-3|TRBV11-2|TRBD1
TGTGCCAGCAGCTTAGCTAGGACAGGGCAAGATACGCAGTATTTT
CASSLARTGQDTQYF
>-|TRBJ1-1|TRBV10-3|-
TGTGCCATCGGAAGAGGGGGCACTGAAGCTTTCTTT
CAIGRGGTEAFF
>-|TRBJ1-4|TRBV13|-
TGTGCCAGCAGCTTAGCTTCTGGGGCAGGCGAAAAACTGTTTTTT
CASSLASGAGEKLFF
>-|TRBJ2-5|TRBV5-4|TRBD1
TGTGCCAGCAGCTCGGGGACAGCCCAAGAGACCCAGTACTTC
CASSSGTAQETQYF
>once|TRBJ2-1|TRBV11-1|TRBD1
TGTGCCAGCAGCTTAGAACAGGGGTACTACAATGAGCAGTTCTTC
CASSLEQGYYNEQFF
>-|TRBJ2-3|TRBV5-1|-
TGCGCCAGCAGCTTGCACCGGGGTTCCACAGATACGCAGTATTTT
CASSLHRGSTDTQYF
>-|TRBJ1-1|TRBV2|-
TGTGCCAGCAGAGACCTCGGACAGTTCACTGAAGCTTTCTTT
CASRDLGQFTEAFF
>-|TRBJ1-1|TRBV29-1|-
TGCAGCGTTGTGGCGGCTGGCTTGAACACTGAAGCTTTCTTT
CSVVAAGLNTEAFF
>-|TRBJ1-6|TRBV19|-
TGTGCCAGTAGTATGAGCTCCTATAATTCACCCCTCCACTTT
CASSMSSYNSPLHF
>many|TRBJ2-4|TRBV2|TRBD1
TGTGCCAGCAACGGGGACAGTGGCAAAAACATTCAGTACTTC
CASNGDSGKNIQYF
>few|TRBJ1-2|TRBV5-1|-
TGCGCCAGCAGCTTCCTGGGGGCGCGAGACTATGGCTACACCTTC
CASSFLGARDYGYTF
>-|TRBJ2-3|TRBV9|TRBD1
TGTGCCAGCAGCCGGGACAGGGGGCTGGGCACAGATACGCAGTATTTT
CASSRDRGLGTDTQYF
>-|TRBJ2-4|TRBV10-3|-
TGTGCCATGGCCTCGGGGTCCAAAAACATTCAGTACTTC
CAMASGSKNIQYF
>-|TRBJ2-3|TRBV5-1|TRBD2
TGCGCCAGCAGCTTGGGGGGACTAGCGACTAGCACAGATACGCAGTATTTT
CASSLGGLATSTDTQYF
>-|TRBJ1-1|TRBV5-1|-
TGCGCCAGCAGCTTGGAGGTGGGGGGGGAAGCTTTCTTT
CASSLEVGGEAFF
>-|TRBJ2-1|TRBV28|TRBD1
TGTGCCAGCAGACCAGACAGGGGCCCCTACAATGAGCAGTTCTTC
CASRPDRGPYNEQFF
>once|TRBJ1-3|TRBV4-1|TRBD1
TGCGCCAGCAGCACGACAGGGGAAGGTCTCTCTGGAAACACCATATATTTT
CASSTTGEGLSGNTIYF
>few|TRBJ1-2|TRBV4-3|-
TGCGCCAGCAGCCAAGGGGCAGGGTCCGGCTACACCTTC
CASSQGAGSGYTF
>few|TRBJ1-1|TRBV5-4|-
TGTGCCAGCAGCTTGGCGGGGAACACTGAAGCTTTCTTT
CASSLAGNTEAFF
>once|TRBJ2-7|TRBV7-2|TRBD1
TGTGCCAGCAGCTTAGTCGGCGCAGGGGGCGACGAGCAGTACTTC
CASSLVGAGGDEQYF
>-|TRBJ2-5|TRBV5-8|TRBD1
TGTGCCAGCAGCTTGGGAAGGACAGGGGAAGAGACCCAGTACTTC
CASSLGRTGEETQYF
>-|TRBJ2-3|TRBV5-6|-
TGTGCCAGCAGCTTAAGGGGGACCACAGATACGCAGTATTTT
CASSLRGTTDTQYF
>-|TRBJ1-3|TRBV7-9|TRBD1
TGTGCCAGCAGCTCAATGGGACAGGGGAACACCATATATTTT
CASSSMGQGNTIYF
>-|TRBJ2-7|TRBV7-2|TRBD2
TGTGCCAGCAGCTTAAGTCCAAGCGGGGGTCCCTACGAGCAGTACTTC
CASSLSPSGGPYEQYF
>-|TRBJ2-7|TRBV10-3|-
TGTGCCATCAGTGAGGAAGGGGGGGCGATCTCCTACGAGCAGTACTTC
CAISEEGGAISYEQYF
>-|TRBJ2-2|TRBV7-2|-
TGTGCCAGCAGCTTAGTACCGAGCGGCTTAAACACCGGGGAGCTGTTTTTT
CASSLVPSGLNTGELFF
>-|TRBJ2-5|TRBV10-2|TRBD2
TGCGCCAGCAGTTTAGCGGGGGGGCAGGAGACCCAGTACTTC
CASSLAGGQETQYF
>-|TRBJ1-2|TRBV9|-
TGTGCCAGCAGCGGGACACTTATTAACTCTGGCTACACCTTC
CASSGTLINSGYTF
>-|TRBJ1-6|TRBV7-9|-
TGTGCCAGCAGCTTGGGGGCCATTGATTCACCCCTCCACTTT
CASSLGAIDSPLHF